Presented here are 20 T cell receptor beta chains from one specimen sequenced in a study of post-analysis software for immune sequencing data. General study results and limits: Five TRBV segments were significantly more frequent in patients than in controls. TRBV5-6, TRBV5-1 and TRBV20-1 were among these segments.

No antigens are known for them. The library was made from cDNA and included unique molecular identifiers. TCRdb processed the PCR reads anew with MiXCR; each CDR3 protein has one entry. The table has about 800,000 distinct CDR3 sequences, roughly 27% seen once. The specimen sequenced was blood. These receptors were collected from a girl aged 10 to 17 with multiple sclerosis.

In its sample, this clonotype was seen a few times. Germline is not matched at one junction end, which may reflect a read error. The chain recombines TRBV20-1 with TRBJ2-7; TRBD2 aligns across 10 bases. From germline, CDR1 is DFQATT and CDR2 SNEGSKA (reference sequence). The CDR3 has 15 amino acids. This CDR3 is CSARESGRAAYEQYF. The CDR3 DNA sequence: TGCAGTGCTCGAGAAAGCGGGAGGGCCGCCTACGAGCAGTACTTC.

The table lists this clonotype with a few counts. The chain uses TRBV27 and TRBJ1-1; D might be TRBD1 (6 bases). Between the trimmed V and J ends, which lost 4 bases and 1 base, there was a span of 10 bases. CDR3 length: 14 amino acids. The germline V gene encodes CDR1 MNHEY and CDR2 SMNVEV (reference sequence). CDR3 bases: TGTGCCAGCAGTTCAACAGGGTGGAACACTGAAGCTTTCTTT. Protein: CASSSTGWNTEAFF.

J is TRBJ2-5 and V is TRBV5-1, with 10 bases identical to TRBD2. Germline lookup yields CDR1 SGHRS and CDR2 YFSETQ. J lost 5 bases, V lost 1 base, and 5 bases had no gene match. The CDR3 has 15 residues. The CDR3 DNA follows: TGCGCCAGCAGCTTGTTTCTAGCGGGGGCGGAGACCCAGTACTTC. Encoded protein: CASSLFLAGAETQYF.

The V and J genes are TRBV4-3 and TRBJ2-5, with D possibly TRBD2 on 5 matching bases. This CDR3 region has 16 residues. Germline CDR1 LGHNA, CDR2 YSLEER. Trimming took 4 bases from V and 1 from J, leaving 16 bases between them. The CDR3 DNA follows: TGCGCCAGCAGCCCCGGACTCCCAGAACCCCAAGAGACCCAGTACTTC. Its translation: CASSPGLPEPQETQYF.

The rearrangement uses TRBV5-1 and TRBJ1-1; 10 bases line up with TRBD1. Looked up from germline, CDR1 is SGHRS and CDR2 is YFSETQ. CDR3 length: 17 residues. J lost 6 bases, V lost 3 bases, and 14 bases had no gene match. The CDR3 DNA reads TGCGCCAGCAGCTCAGACGGGACAGGGGCACCCCGGGCTGAAGCTTTCTTT. Translation gives CASSSDGTGAPRAEAFF.

This clonotype was picked up a small number of times. The V gene is TRBV4-3, the J gene TRBJ1-2; D not resolved. Trimming left V 0 bases short and J 4 bases short, with 9 bases between. CDR1 is LGHNA, CDR2 YSLEER, per germline. CDR3 length: 14 amino acids. CDR3: CASSQDRQAYGYTF. Here the CDR3 DNA reads TGCGCCAGCAGCCAAGACCGGCAAGCCTATGGCTACACCTTC.

The chain employs TRBV10-3 and TRBJ2-5, with 7 bases that match TRBD2. CDR3 length: 12 residues. V shed 10 bases, J shed 2 bases, and the junction held 4 bases outside the gene matches. In germline, CDR1 is ENHRY, CDR2 SYGVKD. CDR3 loop: CATAGEQETQYF. The CDR3 region has the DNA TGTGCCACGGCGGGGGAGCAAGAGACCCAGTACTTC.

This clonotype has a handful of counts. This chain joins TRBV6-5 and TRBJ2-3; a possible D gene is TRBD2 (6 bases). Trimming shortened V by 5 bases and J by 5 bases, and 17 bases separated the two germline ends. The germline V gene encodes CDR1 MNHEY and CDR2 SVGAGI. The CDR3 is 15 amino acids. CDR3 sequence reads: CASSRGLAVGDTQYF. CDR3 DNA: TGTGCCAGCAGTAGGGGACTTGCGGTCGGAGATACGCAGTATTTT.

The chain joins TRBV7-2 to TRBJ1-1; D is undetermined. The germline V gene encodes CDR1 SGHTA and CDR2 FQGNSA. The CDR3 loop spans 14 amino acids. V was pared by 2 bases and J by 4 bases, with 11 bases between. The CDR3 DNA reads TGTGCCAGCAGCTTAATGGGTGGGCCCACTGAAGCTTTCTTT. Protein: CASSLMGGPTEAFF.

This clonotype was recorded at least ten times. The chain carries TRBV3-1 and TRBJ2-7, with D perhaps assigned TRBD1 or TRBD2 (5 bases each). Germline values: CDR1 LGHDT, CDR2 YNNKEL (reference sequence). V was cut by 3 bases and J by 5 bases, with 5 bases left in between. This CDR3 region has 11 residues. CDR3 bases: TGTGCCAGCAGCCAGGGGGACGAGCAGTACTTC. Translated: CASSQGDEQYF.

This clonotype was seen only a few times. V is TRBV10-3 and J is TRBJ2-1; D is tentatively TRBD1 or TRBD2 (6 bases each). In germline, CDR1 is ENHRY, CDR2 SYGVKD. The CDR3 consists of 18 residues. Trimming took 4 bases from V and 4 from J, leaving 23 bases between them. The CDR3 DNA sequence: TGTGCCATCAGTGGATTGAACAGGGCAAGGGGGACTTACAATGAGCAGTTCTTC. Translating it yields CAISGLNRARGTYNEQFF.

In this sample, this clonotype turned up a few times. The V and J genes are TRBV24-1 and TRBJ2-3, with unresolved D. Looked up from germline, CDR1 is KGHDR and CDR2 is SFDVKD. Trimming removed 0 bases at V and 1 base at J, with 4 bases between. The CDR3 totals 14 residues. The DNA of the CDR3 is TGTGCCACCAGTGATTTGGATGGCACAGATACGCAGTATTTT. This codes for CATSDLDGTDTQYF.

The genes are TRBV4-3 and TRBJ2-5, with 7 bases fitting TRBD1. CDR3 length: 15 amino acids. Germline-derived CDR1 and CDR2 are LGHNA and YSLEER. Germline trimming cut 4 bases from V and 2 bases from J; bases unmatched to any gene: 7. The CDR3 nucleotides read TGCGCCAGCAGCCCTCGGGGACAGCTACAAGAGACCCAGTACTTC. It encodes CASSPRGQLQETQYF.

The chain employs TRBV20-1 and TRBJ1-4; TRBD1 matches 9 bases. The CDR3 sequence is 13 residues long. Germline loops: CDR1 DFQATT, CDR2 SNEGSKA (reference sequence). The ends lost 5 bases at V and 6 bases at J; junction bases unmatched: 4. The CDR3 sequence is CSAPGTGYEKLFF. CDR3 nucleotide sequence: TGCAGTGCTCCCGGGACAGGGTATGAAAAACTGTTTTTT.

This clonotype was counted between two and nine times. This chain connects TRBV2 to TRBJ2-2; D is ambiguous. The CDR3 is 14 amino acids. Germline lookup yields CDR1 SNHLY and CDR2 FYNNEI. The germline V and J ends were trimmed by 4 bases and 1 base, with 7 bases remaining between them. Here the CDR3 DNA reads TGTGCCAGCAGTGGGAGAAGGAACACCGGGGAGCTGTTTTTT. This encodes CASSGRRNTGELFF.

This clonotype was observed a handful of times. The V call is TRBV10-2, the J call TRBJ1-2; no definite D call. Germline CDR1 reads WSHSY; CDR2 reads SAAADI. The V gene lost 2 bases and the J gene lost 8 bases, with 15 bases spanning the gap. The CDR3 is 14 amino acids. The CDR3 region has the DNA TGCGCCAGCAGTGAGGCGTCCGAACCGGGAGGCTACACCTTC. Protein sequence: CASSEASEPGGYTF.

About this clonotype: Germline and junction disagree at one end, which may indicate a read error. The V gene is TRBV10-3, the J gene TRBJ2-5; the D is unclear. The CDR3 has 15 residues. Germline CDR1 reads ENHRY; CDR2 reads SYGVKD. The CDR3 region has the DNA TGTGCCATCAGTGATGGTCCCTACGGCCGAGAGACTCAGTACTTC. Its translation is CAISDGPYGRETQYF.

The table lists this clonotype with a few counts. V gene TRBV13 combines with J gene TRBJ1-1; 8 bases match TRBD1. CDR1 and CDR2 (germline): PRHDT, FYEKMQ (reference sequence). V shed 0 bases and J 5 bases; nucleotides not matched to a gene: 5. This CDR3 is 15 amino acids long. The CDR3 sequence is CASSLGNRGWTEAFF. CDR3 coding DNA: TGTGCCAGCAGCTTAGGTAACAGGGGGTGGACTGAAGCTTTCTTT. Full variable domain (outside the CDR3, taken from reference TRBV13 and TRBJ1-1): AAGVIQSPRHLIKEKRETATLKCYPIPRHDTVYWYQQGPGQDPQFLISFYEKMQSDKGSIPDRFSAQQFSDYHSELNMSSLELGDSALYFCASSLGNRGWTEAFFGQGTRLTVV.

Turning to this clonotype: This could be a read error, since a much larger clone is one nucleotide away. The chain has TRBV7-2 and TRBJ2-5; 8 bases fit TRBD1. The germline CDR1 and CDR2 sequences are SGHTA and FQGNSA. This CDR3 has 16 residues. This chain's CDR3 is CACSPRTGSRQETQYF. In DNA form, the CDR3 reads TGTGCCTGCAGCCCCCGGACAGGGAGTCGCCAAGAGACCCAGTACTTC.

As to this clonotype: This may be a read error, as it is one base from a much larger clone. The genes are TRBV6-6 and TRBJ2-7, with D perhaps matching TRBD1 (6 bases). The CDR3 has 14 residues. CDR1 is MNHNY, CDR2 SVGAGI, per germline (reference sequence). The CDR3 reads CAGSMTRGPYEQYF. The CDR3 nucleotides are TGTGCCGGCAGTATGACCAGGGGTCCCTACGAGCAGTACTTC.